What follows are 22 T cell receptor beta chains derived from one specimen sequenced in a study of CD4 T cells in relation to SARS-CoV-2 and coronaviruses. Assay: immunoSEQ multiplex PCR; the TCRdb copy retains only in-frame clones and omits some. The data contain roughly 61,000 clones, just over 85% of them seen just once; the ten biggest clones take up about 1.5%. Before the COVID-19 pandemic, during about 2010-2018, CD4+ T cells were taken from unexposed donors. The sequenced material came from memory CD4+ T cells from PBMCs. The receptor source for this set is a human donor in good health.

The V call is TRBV5-1, the J call TRBJ2-7, with TRBD1 identical over 11 bases. Germline CDR1 is SGHRS and CDR2 is YFSETQ. The CDR3 covers 18 residues. V was clipped by 3 bases and J by 3 bases; unmatched bases: 14. CDR3 bases: TGCGCCAGCAGCTCCCGGGACAGGGGGAACCGGAGGATCTACGAGCAGTACTTC. Translation: CASSSRDRGNRRIYEQYF.

V and J are TRBV6-5 and TRBJ2-7, with TRBD1 identical over 8 bases. Germline-derived CDR1 and CDR2 are MNHEY and SVGAGI. Unmatched junction bases numbered 12, after V lost 4 bases and J lost 7 bases. The CDR3 is made up of 15 amino acids. CDR3 sequence (DNA): TGTGCCAGCAGTTTCGAACGGACAGGGCCCAGTGAGCAGTACTTC. Translated: CASSFERTGPSEQYF.

The chain combines TRBV5-5 with TRBJ1-4, with D hard to call. The CDR3 runs 13 residues. V gave up 4 bases and J gave up 8 bases, with 12 bases separating them. From germline, CDR1 is SGHKS and CDR2 YYEKEE (reference sequence). The CDR3 DNA reads as TGTGCCAGCAGCCCCCCAGGAGAAGAAAAACTGTTTTTT. Translated: CASSPPGEEKLFF. Combining the CDR3 with reference TRBV5-5 and TRBJ1-4 gives the whole variable domain DAGVTQSPTHLIKTRGQQVTLRCSPISGHKSVSWYQQVLGQGPQFIFQYYEKEERGRGNFPDRFSARQFPNYSSELNVNALLLGDSALYLCASSPPGEEKLFFGSGTQLSVL.

For the CDR3, the DNA is TGTGCCAGCTCACCAAACGGGAGGGCCTCCGAGCAGTTCTTC. It is translated as CASSPNGRASEQFF. The genes are TRBV18 and TRBJ2-1; 8 nucleotides agree with TRBD2. This CDR3 has 14 amino acids. In germline, CDR1 is KGHSH, CDR2 LQKENI. V was pared by 2 bases and J by 10 bases, with 7 bases of the junction left unmatched.

The V call is TRBV28, the J call TRBJ2-2; 7 positions agree with TRBD1. Germline assignment: CDR1 MDHEN and CDR2 SYDVKM. The V gene end was trimmed by 5 bases and the J gene end by 0 bases; junction bases not matched to a gene: 6. This CDR3 contains 16 residues. For the CDR3, the DNA is TGTGCCAGCAGTAGACCGGGACAGCCGAACACCGGGGAGCTGTTTTTT. Residues: CASSRPGQPNTGELFF. Full variable domain (missing parts from reference TRBV28 and TRBJ2-2): DVKVTQSSRYLVKRTGEKVFLECVQDMDHENMFWYRQDPGLGLRLIYFSYDVKMKEKGDIPEGYSVSREKKERFSLILESASTNQTSMYLCASSRPGQPNTGELFFGEGSRLTVL.

The chain recombines TRBV5-1 with TRBJ1-1, with D perhaps TRBD1 (5 bases). V was clipped by 4 bases and J by 4 bases, with 17 bases between them. The germline V gene encodes CDR1 SGHRS and CDR2 YFSETQ. The CDR3 covers 15 residues. Here the CDR3 reads CASSPPRQGGTEAFF. CDR3 coding DNA: TGCGCCAGCAGCCCCCCCAGGCAGGGCGGCACTGAAGCTTTCTTT.

V is TRBV6-5 and J is TRBJ1-1; D possibly corresponds to TRBD1 (5 bases). The length of the CDR3 is 13 residues. V lost 8 bases and J lost 4, with 14 bases in between. The germline V gene has CDR1 MNHEY and CDR2 SVGAGI. The CDR3 is CASVRGAGTEAFF. As DNA, the CDR3 is TGTGCCAGCGTGCGGGGCGCGGGCACTGAAGCTTTCTTT.

The chain combines TRBV6-2 or TRBV6-3 with TRBJ2-7, with 9 bases lining up with TRBD1. CDR1 MNHEY and CDR2 SVGEGT come from the germline V gene. The CDR3 runs 17 residues. V lost 1 base and J lost 7; bases outside the gene matches: 14. The DNA for the CDR3 is TGTGCCAGCAGTTACTTCCTTCGGGACAGGGCCCGAGGGGAGCAGTACTTC. It specifies CASSYFLRDRARGEQYF.

The V gene is TRBV4-1, the J gene TRBJ2-7; a weak D match, TRBD1 (6 bases). The germline V gene has CDR1 MGHRA and CDR2 YSYEKL. V dropped 4 bases and J dropped 4 bases, with 14 bases sitting between them. CDR3 length: 14 amino acids. CDR3 residues: CASSPEGVRYEQYF. The CDR3 coding sequence is TGCGCCAGCAGCCCCGAGGGGGTTCGGTACGAGCAGTACTTC.

The CDR3 reads CASSLGGGAGSPLHF. For the CDR3, the DNA is TGTGCCAGCAGCTTAGGAGGGGGCGCAGGATCACCCCTCCACTTT. The chain employs TRBV13 and TRBJ1-6, with 7 nucleotides matching TRBD1. This CDR3 has 15 residues. V shed 0 bases and J 10 bases; nucleotides not matched to a gene: 6. Germline V CDR1 and CDR2: PRHDT, FYEKMQ (reference sequence).

V gene TRBV6-6 combines with J gene TRBJ1-5, with D hard to call. V was shortened by 1 base and J by 4 bases, with 14 bases between the two germline ends. This CDR3 is built from 16 residues. Germline-derived CDR1 and CDR2 are MNHNY and SVGAGI (reference sequence). CDR3 sequence (DNA): TGTGCCAGCAGTTACTTGCACAGAAAGCTTAATCAGCCCCAGCATTTT. Protein: CASSYLHRKLNQPQHF.

This chain joins TRBV7-9 and TRBJ2-7, with TRBD1 matching 11 bases. This CDR3 contains 14 residues. V trimming: 5 bases; J trimming: 2 bases; junction bases outside the gene matches: 2. CDR1 SEHNR and CDR2 FQNEAQ come from the germline V gene (reference sequence). The CDR3 reads CASSPGQGAYEQYF. CDR3 coding DNA: TGTGCCAGCAGCCCGGGACAGGGGGCCTACGAGCAGTACTTC.

The chain has TRBV18 and TRBJ1-1; 8 bases match TRBD1. Unmatched junction bases numbered 7, after V lost 3 bases and J lost 1 base. CDR1 is KGHSH and CDR2 is LQKENI in the germline V gene. The CDR3 extends over 16 amino acids. DNA for the CDR3: TGTGCCAGCTCACCGGGACCAGGGGGCCAGAACACTGAAGCTTTCTTT. Encoded protein: CASSPGPGGQNTEAFF.

This clone was detected once. The chain couples TRBV4-2 to TRBJ2-3; 10 bases line up with TRBD2. Germline lookup yields CDR1 LGHNA and CDR2 YNFKEQ. The V segment lost 3 bases and the J segment 7 bases; nucleotides outside the gene matches: 7. The length of the CDR3 is 15 residues. Here the CDR3 reads CASSQASGSSNTQYF. In DNA form, the CDR3 reads TGTGCCAGCAGCCAGGCTAGCGGGAGTTCTAATACGCAGTATTTT.

The rearrangement joins TRBV5-1 to TRBJ2-1; 9 positions agree with TRBD2. This CDR3 spans 16 amino acids. The germline CDR1 and CDR2 sequences are SGHRS and YFSETQ. With 2 bases clipped from V and 9 bases from J, the junction kept 12 bases outside the gene matches. The CDR3 loop is CASSLRLAAGGGEQFF. For the CDR3, the DNA is TGCGCCAGCAGCTTACGGCTGGCCGCGGGGGGGGGTGAGCAGTTCTTC.

This clone appeared a few times. The rearrangement joins TRBV30 to TRBJ1-1; the match to TRBD1 covers 10 bases. The CDR3 covers 13 residues. CDR1 and CDR2 (germline): GTSNPN, SVGIG (reference sequence). J lost 5 bases, V lost 7 bases, and 7 bases had no gene match. This CDR3 reads CASRTGGGTEAFF. The CDR3 DNA sequence: TGTGCCTCTCGGACAGGGGGGGGTACTGAAGCTTTCTTT.

As regards this clone: An end of the junction differs from the germline gene, which may be a read error. The chain combines TRBV7-6 with TRBJ1-1, with a tentative D call TRBD1 (6 bases). This CDR3 has 15 amino acids. Germline assignment: CDR1 SGHVS and CDR2 FNYEAQ. The CDR3 DNA reads as TGTGCCAGCAGTTTAGGAACAGGGACCGTCCATGAAGCTTTCTTT. This gives the protein CASSLGTGTVHEAFF.

The V gene is TRBV12-3 or TRBV12-4, the J gene TRBJ2-1; D call uncertain. The CDR3 extends over 10 amino acids. V lost 8 bases, J lost 5 bases, and 4 bases lay in between. The CDR3 bases are TGTGCCAGCCGAGACAATGAGCAGTTCTTC. It encodes CASRDNEQFF.

The chain has TRBV12-5 and TRBJ1-4; no firm D call. There are 14 residues in the CDR3. V lost 2 bases and J 4 bases, leaving 8 bases between the germline ends. Germline CDR1 LGHNT, CDR2 FRNRAP. The CDR3 protein is CASGLSGVNEKLFF. The CDR3, as DNA: TGTGCTAGTGGTTTGTCCGGAGTTAATGAAAAACTGTTTTTT.

The sample holds a few counts of this clone. This chain connects TRBV7-9 to TRBJ1-5, with 7 bases aligning to TRBD1. Germline V gene lookup returns CDR1 SEHNR and CDR2 FQNEAQ (reference sequence). This CDR3 is 14 amino acids long. Losses at the gene ends were 4 bases for V and 2 bases for J; bases not matched to a gene: 2. In DNA, the CDR3 is TGTGCCAGCAGCTCCGGGACAGGCAATCAGCCCCAGCATTTT. Protein product: CASSSGTGNQPQHF.

The chain is built from TRBV7-9 and TRBJ2-3, with unresolved D. CDR3 length: 11 amino acids. Looked up from germline, CDR1 is SEHNR and CDR2 is FQNEAQ (reference sequence). Trimming shortened V by 5 bases and J by 4 bases, and 4 bases separated the two germline ends. CDR3 DNA sequence: TGTGCCAGCAGCGAGGCAGATACGCAGTATTTT. The encoded protein is CASSEADTQYF.

The V and J genes are TRBV27 and TRBJ1-5, with 12 bases that match TRBD1. Trimming removed 5 bases from V and 0 bases from J; junction bases left unmatched: 14. In germline, CDR1 is MNHEY, CDR2 SMNVEV (reference sequence). The CDR3 consists of 20 residues. The DNA for the CDR3 is TGTGCCAGCAGTCCTGGGGATCCGGGACAGGGGGCATATAGCAATCAGCCCCAGCATTTT. This translates into CASSPGDPGQGAYSNQPQHF.